The 30 T cell receptor beta chains in this list originate from one sample, sequenced in a study of T cell repertoires in cytomegalovirus infection. TCRdb used MiXCR to reprocess the reads, holding one entry per CDR3 protein. The sample consists of over 300,000 distinct CDR3 sequences, approximately 9.5% of them appearing once. Sequencing was done on a sample of PBMCs. These receptors were obtained from a human donor in good health (CMV status not recorded). Some clones in this sample may be carry-over from other donors' samples.

There are many counts of this clonotype. The chain carries TRBV7-2 and TRBJ1-5; 11 bases map to TRBD1. This CDR3 has 15 residues. The V gene end was trimmed by 5 bases and the J gene end by 4 bases; junction bases not matched to a gene: 4. The germline CDR1 and CDR2 sequences are SGHTA and FQGNSA. CDR3 residues: CASSQDRGRNQPQHF. The CDR3 nucleotides read TGTGCCAGCAGCCAGGACAGGGGGCGGAATCAGCCCCAGCATTTT.

The chain has TRBV7-2 and TRBJ2-7; TRBD1 matches at 7 bases. CDR3 length: 15 residues. The V gene end was trimmed by 5 bases and the J gene end by 0 bases; junction bases not matched to a gene: 7. Germline V lookup: CDR1 SGHTA, CDR2 FQGNSA. For the CDR3, the DNA is TGTGCCAGCAGCAGACGGACAGGAAACTCCTACGAGCAGTACTTC. Its protein product is CASSRRTGNSYEQYF.

The genes are TRBV2 and TRBJ2-3; TRBD2 is a possible D gene (5 bases). CDR1 SNHLY and CDR2 FYNNEI come from the germline V gene. The CDR3 covers 13 residues. The V and J ends lost 10 bases and 0 bases respectively, with 11 bases between them. The CDR3 sequence is CANQRSSTDTQYF. The DNA of the CDR3 is TGTGCCAACCAGCGGAGTAGCACAGATACGCAGTATTTT.

This clonotype came up many times. This chain joins TRBV7-2 and TRBJ2-7, with D tentatively TRBD2 (6 bases). The germline V gene encodes CDR1 SGHTA and CDR2 FQGNSA. CDR3 length: 13 amino acids. V was cut by 1 base and J by 5 bases, with 9 bases left in between. CDR3 in DNA: TGTGCCAGCAGCTTAGTGACTAGACACGAGCAGTACTTC. It translates to CASSLVTRHEQYF. Using reference TRBV7-2 and TRBJ2-7 for the parts outside the CDR3, the full variable domain is GAGVSQSPSNKVTEKGKDVELRCDPISGHTALYWYRQSLGQGLEFLIYFQGNSAPDKSGLPSDRFSAERTGGSVSTLTIQRTQQEDSAVYLCASSLVTRHEQYFGPGTRLTVT.

This clonotype was found a few times. The J gene is TRBJ2-4, the V gene TRBV19; a weak D match, TRBD1 (6 bases). Germline values: CDR1 LNHDA, CDR2 SQIVND (reference sequence). The CDR3 totals 14 residues. The V end lost 3 bases, the J end lost 6 bases, and 12 bases lay between the germline ends. CDR3 residues: CASSIAEGGNIQYF. CDR3 nucleotides: TGTGCCAGTAGTATTGCAGAAGGGGGAAACATTCAGTACTTC.

The chain combines TRBV7-3 with TRBJ2-2; TRBD1 matches at 8 bases. This CDR3 has 14 residues. The trim removed 5 bases at V and 7 bases at J, leaving 6 bases unmatched. Germline V gives CDR1 SGHTA, CDR2 FQGTGA. CDR3 DNA: TGTGCCAGCAGCCGGACAGGGCTCGGCGGGGAGCTGTTTTTT. It codes for CASSRTGLGGELFF.

This chain connects TRBV19 to TRBJ2-1; 7 bases fit TRBD1. This CDR3 has 15 residues. Per the germline V gene, CDR1 is LNHDA and CDR2 is SQIVND (reference sequence). J gave up 4 bases and V 3 bases, and 6 bases lay outside the gene matches. The DNA for the CDR3 is TGTGCCAGTAGTATGGACAGGATTCCTTACAATGAGCAGTTCTTC. Amino acid sequence: CASSMDRIPYNEQFF. Using reference TRBV19 and TRBJ2-1 for the parts outside the CDR3, the full variable domain is DGGITQSPKYLFRKEGQNVTLSCEQNLNHDAMYWYRQDPGQGLRLIYYSQIVNDFQKGDIAEGYSVSREKKESFPLTVTSAQKNPTAFYLCASSMDRIPYNEQFFGPGTRLTVL.

This clonotype has only a few counts. V and J are TRBV14 and TRBJ2-7, with D tentatively TRBD1 or TRBD2 (5 bases each). CDR1 is SGHDN and CDR2 is FVKESK in the germline V gene. Deletions cut 4 bases from V and 4 bases from J, with 14 bases between. The length of the CDR3 is 14 residues. CDR3 in DNA: TGTGCCAGCAGCCGGGACCACCTCGGGTACGAGCAGTACTTC. Its translation is CASSRDHLGYEQYF.

This clonotype showed up many times. The rearrangement uses TRBV7-2 and TRBJ1-5, with 9 nucleotides matching TRBD1. Germline V gene lookup returns CDR1 SGHTA and CDR2 FQGNSA. This CDR3 has 14 residues. Unmatched junction bases numbered 9, after V lost 6 bases and J lost 9 bases. The CDR3, as DNA: TGTGCCAGCAGTCCCGGGACAGGGCCCAGGCCCCAGCATTTT. It encodes CASSPGTGPRPQHF.

This clonotype showed up just a few times. The rearrangement links TRBV14 to TRBJ2-5; D may be TRBD1 (6 bases). The CDR3 totals 14 residues. V was shortened by 4 bases and J by 1 base, with 10 bases between the two germline ends. The V gene's germline CDR1 is SGHDN and CDR2 FVKESK. CDR3 residues: CASSPYRVQETQYF. The DNA of the CDR3 is TGTGCCAGCAGCCCTTACAGGGTCCAAGAGACCCAGTACTTC.

In this sample, this clonotype turned up many times. The chain combines TRBV7-2 with TRBJ1-3; no clear D. CDR1 and CDR2 (germline): SGHTA, FQGNSA. The CDR3 extends over 17 amino acids. V was trimmed by 5 bases and J by 0 bases, leaving 17 bases between them. CDR3 sequence (DNA): TGTGCCAGCAGCCTCCGGACGCCCTCTTACTCTGGAAACACCATATATTTT. Its translation: CASSLRTPSYSGNTIYF. The full variable domain, rest sourced from reference TRBV7-2 and TRBJ1-3, is GAGVSQSPSNKVTEKGKDVELRCDPISGHTALYWYRQSLGQGLEFLIYFQGNSAPDKSGLPSDRFSAERTGGSVSTLTIQRTQQEDSAVYLCASSLRTPSYSGNTIYFGEGSWLTVV.

The rearrangement uses TRBV10-3 and TRBJ2-5; D unresolved. Trimming removed 0 bases from V and 3 bases from J, with 8 bases in between. The germline V gene encodes CDR1 ENHRY and CDR2 SYGVKD. The CDR3 extends over 14 amino acids. The CDR3: CAISESRPKETQYF. CDR3 bases: TGTGCCATCAGTGAGTCCCGACCGAAAGAGACCCAGTACTTC.

This clonotype appeared a few times. The V and J genes are TRBV7-9 and TRBJ2-5, with 11 nucleotides matching TRBD2. This CDR3 comprises 15 residues. The J segment lost 5 bases and the V segment lost 5 bases, leaving 7 bases of the junction unmatched. From germline, CDR1 is SEHNR and CDR2 FQNEAQ (reference sequence). The CDR3, as DNA: TGTGCCAGCAGCGGTAGCGGGAGGGCCAGGGAGACCCAGTACTTC. Its protein is CASSGSGRARETQYF. Complete variable domain (other parts from reference TRBV7-9 and TRBJ2-5): DTGVSQNPRHKITKRGQNVTFRCDPISEHNRLYWYRQTLGQGPEFLTYFQNEAQLEKSRLLSDRFSAERPKGSFSTLEIQRTEQGDSAMYLCASSGSGRARETQYFGPGTRLLVL.

This clonotype has at least ten counts. The gene calls are TRBV20-1 and TRBJ1-4; TRBD1 is a possible D gene (5 bases). Per the germline V gene, CDR1 is DFQATT and CDR2 is SNEGSKA (reference sequence). CDR3 length: 15 residues. The ends were cut back, 3 bases at V and 0 bases at J, with 11 bases in the middle. The CDR3 reads CSASRGPATNEKLFF. The CDR3 nucleotides read TGCAGTGCTAGCCGGGGCCCCGCAACTAATGAAAAACTGTTTTTT.

Here the CDR3 reads CATSSWDRDEQYF. CDR3 in DNA: TGTGCCACCAGCAGCTGGGACAGGGACGAGCAGTACTTC. The chain is built from TRBV15 and TRBJ2-7; 9 bases line up with TRBD1. Germline V gene data show CDR1 as LNHNV and CDR2 as YYDKDF (reference sequence). The CDR3 totals 13 residues. V was clipped by 3 bases and J by 5 bases; unmatched bases: 2.

This chain joins TRBV7-3 and TRBJ1-2; maybe TRBD1 (6 bases). The length of the CDR3 is 14 residues. Trimming stripped 4 bases from V and 8 bases from J, with 17 bases between. Germline CDR1 SGHTA, CDR2 FQGTGA. CDR3 in DNA: TGTGCCAGCAGCTCCTTAGGACAGACTGGAGGCTACACCTTC. It specifies CASSSLGQTGGYTF.

V gene TRBV12-3 or TRBV12-4 combines with J gene TRBJ2-1; the match to TRBD2 covers 8 bases. The V segment lost 8 bases and the J segment 3 bases; nucleotides outside the gene matches: 6. This CDR3 comprises 14 residues. Here the CDR3 DNA reads TGTGCCAGCCGGGCCGCGGGGGGCTACAATGAGCAGTTCTTC. It specifies CASRAAGGYNEQFF.

This clonotype came up many times. This chain uses TRBV20-1 with TRBJ1-2; 7 bases are a match to TRBD1. Trimming at V came to 1 base and at J to 8 bases, leaving 10 bases not matched to a gene. The CDR3 runs to 14 residues. The germline V gene has CDR1 DFQATT and CDR2 SNEGSKA (reference sequence). This CDR3 is CSARGSQGSRGYTF. The CDR3 nucleotides read TGCAGTGCTAGAGGCTCACAGGGGAGTCGGGGCTACACCTTC.

This sequence joins TRBV12-3 or TRBV12-4 and TRBJ1-2, with D possibly matching TRBD1 (5 bases). With 3 bases removed from V and 3 bases from J, the gap between germline ends came to 8 bases. The CDR3 contains 13 residues. CDR3 loop: CASSLGEHYGYTF. The CDR3 nucleotides read TGTGCCAGCAGTTTGGGGGAGCACTATGGCTACACCTTC.

This clonotype has at least ten counts. The DNA is omitted, as the CDR3 cannot be located on it reliably, and the CDR3 follows TCRdb's listing. The rearrangement uses TRBV27 and TRBJ1-6; the table assigns TRBD1, which was not confirmed against the DNA. With termini counted, the CDR3 has 15 amino acids. The germline V gene has CDR1 MNHEY and CDR2 SMNVEV (reference sequence). The CDR3 sequence is CASSFLAGVNSPLHF.

The V and J genes are TRBV4-3 and TRBJ1-2, with no clear D. The CDR3 runs 15 residues. The ends were cut back, 0 bases at V and 3 bases at J, with 11 bases in the middle. Germline loops: CDR1 LGHNA, CDR2 YSLEER. The CDR3 protein is CASSQEGEAYYGYTF. CDR3 DNA: TGCGCCAGCAGCCAAGAAGGAGAAGCGTACTATGGCTACACCTTC.

This chain uses TRBV7-2 with TRBJ1-2; no firm D call. Germline assignment: CDR1 SGHTA and CDR2 FQGNSA. V lost 6 bases to trimming and J lost 8 bases, with 10 bases between them. The CDR3 runs to 11 residues. The CDR3 spells CASRSPSGYTF. In DNA, the CDR3 is TGTGCCAGCAGGTCCCCCTCGGGCTACACCTTC.

The rearrangement joins TRBV20-1 to TRBJ2-7; possible D gene TRBD2, 5 bases. Germline CDR1 DFQATT, CDR2 SNEGSKA (reference sequence). The CDR3 contains 12 residues. Trimming shortened V by 6 bases and J by 6 bases, and 15 bases separated the two germline ends. The CDR3 loop is CSASGGSAEQYF. CDR3 coding DNA: TGCAGTGCCTCAGGAGGCAGCGCCGAGCAGTACTTC.

This clonotype was counted at least ten times. The V gene is TRBV7-2, the J gene TRBJ2-6, with D uncertain. The CDR3 is made up of 15 amino acids. The germline V gene has CDR1 SGHTA and CDR2 FQGNSA. Trimming removed 5 bases at V and 0 bases at J, with 8 bases between. This CDR3 is CASSTQTSGANVLTF. The CDR3 nucleotides read TGTGCCAGCAGCACCCAAACCTCTGGGGCCAACGTCCTGACTTTC.

The sample holds many counts of this clonotype. The chain recombines TRBV30 with TRBJ2-7; 11 nucleotides match TRBD2. Looked up from germline, CDR1 is GTSNPN and CDR2 is SVGIG (reference sequence). This CDR3 spans 16 amino acids. Unmatched junction bases numbered 9, after V lost 2 bases and J lost 3 bases. The CDR3 nucleotides read TGTGCCTGGAGTTTCGGTGCGACTAGCGGGATCTACGAGCAGTACTTC. Translated: CAWSFGATSGIYEQYF.

This chain links TRBV7-6 with TRBJ2-5; D is possibly TRBD2 (5 bases). V was trimmed by 5 bases and J by 5 bases, leaving 9 bases between them. Germline CDR1 reads SGHVS; CDR2 reads FNYEAQ. CDR3 length: 12 residues. CDR3 in amino acids: CASSIPGETQYF. The CDR3 DNA sequence: TGTGCCAGCAGCATCCCGGGGGAGACCCAGTACTTC.

The table lists this clonotype with a few counts. The chain carries TRBV11-2 and TRBJ1-5; possible D gene TRBD1, 5 bases. Germline V gene data show CDR1 as SGHAT and CDR2 as FQNNGV. Trimming shortened V by 5 bases and J by 4 bases, and 15 bases separated the two germline ends. The CDR3 runs to 15 residues. The CDR3 region has the DNA TGTGCCAGCAGCCCCCGGCAGGGACGAAATCAGCCCCAGCATTTT. Amino acids: CASSPRQGRNQPQHF.

This clonotype was counted at least ten times. The chain recombines TRBV12-3 or TRBV12-4 with TRBJ2-1, with a possible D match to TRBD1 (5 bases). This CDR3 has 12 residues. Trimming left V 3 bases short and J 13 bases short, with 13 bases between. The CDR3 reads CASSFGARHQFF. The DNA for the CDR3 is TGTGCCAGCAGTTTTGGGGCGAGACACCAGTTCTTC.

The J gene is TRBJ2-6, the V gene TRBV15; no definite D call. Per the germline V gene, CDR1 is LNHNV and CDR2 is YYDKDF (reference sequence). The CDR3 covers 14 residues. V shed 0 bases and J shed 4 bases, with 4 bases lying between them. CDR3 loop: CATSRDHGANVLTF. DNA of the CDR3: TGTGCCACCAGCAGAGATCACGGGGCCAACGTCCTGACTTTC. Together with reference TRBV15 and TRBJ2-6, the CDR3 gives the full variable domain: DAMVIQNPRYQVTQFGKPVTLSCSQTLNHNVMYWYQQKSSQAPKLLFHYYDKDFNNEADTPDNFQSRRPNTSFCFLDIRSPGLGDTAMYLCATSRDHGANVLTFGAGSRLTVL.

The V call is TRBV28, the J call TRBJ1-1; no definite D call. Between the trimmed V and J ends, which lost 1 base and 1 base, there was a span of 7 bases. The CDR3 has 14 residues. Germline CDR1 MDHEN, CDR2 SYDVKM. The CDR3 spells CASSLLGANTEAFF. The CDR3 DNA is TGTGCCAGCAGTTTATTGGGAGCGAACACTGAAGCTTTCTTT.